Listed below are T cell receptor beta chains from one sample, sequenced in a study of tumor-infiltrating lymphocytes in localized non-small cell lung cancer. Measured with immunoSEQ multiplex PCR; TCRdb has only the in-frame clones, and not every one. In the table there are about 15,000 clones, roughly 72% of which are singletons. The sample was lung tumor tissue. The source of these receptors is a human donor with non-small cell lung cancer. Both conserved end residues are part of each CDR3. The D gene is left open where the match is weak. Part of the rows lack a size; the others show once, few, many or a class for expanded clones.

TRBD1	TRBV7-9	-	TRBJ2-7	TGTGCCAGCAGCTTAGCGCAGGGGGTAGTACAGCAGTACTTC	CASSLAQGVVQQYF
TRBD2	TRBV9	-	TRBJ2-2	TGTGCCAGCAGCGTAGCGGGAGGGATAACCACCGGGGAGCTGTTTTTT	CASSVAGGITTGELFF
TRBD2	TRBV5-4	-	TRBJ2-7	TGTGCCAGCAGCGTCGGGACTAACTACGAGCAGTACTTC	CASSVGTNYEQYF
-	TRBV7-6	-	TRBJ2-7	TGTGCCAGCAGCTTTGGTATCGGCTACGAGCAGTACTTC	CASSFGIGYEQYF
TRBD2	TRBV7-2	-	TRBJ2-2	TGTGCCAGCAGCTTATTGGCGGGAGCTCCCGGGGAGCTGTTTTTT	CASSLLAGAPGELFF
-	TRBV9	-	TRBJ2-4	TGTGCCAGCAGCCCTAGACAAGACATTCAGTACTTC	CASSPRQDIQYF
-	TRBV1	-	TRBJ2-5	TGCACCAGCAGCCAAGATGGGTGGGGGGCCTTGGGGGAGACCCAGTACTTC	CTSSQDGWGALGETQYF
-	TRBV5-1	-	TRBJ2-5	TGCGCCAGCAGCTTGTACGACCCCCAAGAGACCCAGTACTTC	CASSLYDPQETQYF
-	TRBV18	-	TRBJ2-7	TGTGCCAGCTCACCAGCGCCCTCCTACGAGCAGTACTTC	CASSPAPSYEQYF
TRBD1	TRBV5-1	-	TRBJ1-2	TGCGCCAGCAGCCCGGGACAGGGGAATGGCTACACCTTC	CASSPGQGNGYTF
-	TRBV9	once	TRBJ2-7	TGTGCCAGCGGCCCGGCGGGTGGCTACGAGCAGTACTTC	CASGPAGGYEQYF
-	TRBV30	medium-sized	TRBJ2-5	TGTGCCTGGAAGACAGACCAAGAGACCCAGTACTTC	CAWKTDQETQYF
TRBD2	TRBV6-1	-	TRBJ2-3	TGTGCCAGCATCCTCCTAGCGGATAGCACAGATACGCAGTATTTT	CASILLADSTDTQYF
-	TRBV9	-	TRBJ2-1	TGTGCCAGCAGCGTTGTTGCTGGTGAGCAGTTCTTC	CASSVVAGEQFF
-	TRBV7-2	-	TRBJ2-7	TGTGCCAGCAGCTTAATTTTTAGCCAGGGGAAATACGAGCAGTACTTC	CASSLIFSQGKYEQYF
-	TRBV29-1	-	TRBJ2-1	TGCAGCGTTGAAACGTCAAGGGGGGGTGAGCAGTTCTTC	CSVETSRGGEQFF
TRBD1	TRBV30	once	TRBJ1-6	TGTGCCTGGAGTGTAACAGGGGGTAATTCACCCCTCCACTTT	CAWSVTGGNSPLHF
-	TRBV30	-	TRBJ1-5	TGTGCCTGGACCCGGAGTGGTCAGCCCCAGCATTTT	CAWTRSGQPQHF
-	TRBV27	-	TRBJ2-1	TGTGCCAGCAGTTTGATAGGGTTGGATGAGCAGTTCTTC	CASSLIGLDEQFF
TRBD1	TRBV2	-	TRBJ2-1	TGTGCCAGCATACCGGGACAGGGGTTCGGTGAGCAGTTCTTC	CASIPGQGFGEQFF
TRBD2	TRBV6-5	few	TRBJ2-7	TGTGCCAGCAGTTACTCAGGACTAGCGGCCTACGAGCAGTACTTC	CASSYSGLAAYEQYF
-	TRBV6-5	-	TRBJ1-2	TGTGCCAGCAGTTACCTCCGGGACCGCTCGGGCTACACCTTC	CASSYLRDRSGYTF
-	TRBV7-2	once	TRBJ2-4	TGTGCCAGCAGCCCGGGCCTGAGGGGGAACATTCAGTACTTC	CASSPGLRGNIQYF
-	TRBV27	few	TRBJ2-7	TGTGCCAGCAGTTTTAAAGGGACAACCTACGAGCAGTACTTC	CASSFKGTTYEQYF
TRBD2	TRBV4-2	once	TRBJ2-7	TGTGCCAGCAGCCAAGGAAGAGGAGCGGGAGCACACGAGCAGTACTTC	CASSQGRGAGAHEQYF
-	TRBV6-1	-	TRBJ1-1	TGTGCCAGCAGTAAACAGGAGTTATTGAACACTGAAGCTTTCTTT	CASSKQELLNTEAFF
TRBD1	TRBV28	-	TRBJ1-2	TGTGCCAGCAGTTTAACGGACAGGGAGTACACCTTC	CASSLTDREYTF
-	TRBV5-1	-	TRBJ2-1	TGCGCCAGCAGCGTCAGCGGCCTGAGCTCCTACAATGAGCAGTTCTTC	CASSVSGLSSYNEQFF
-	TRBV29-1	-	TRBJ2-5	TGCAGCGCAGCGAGGGGGGTTCAAGAGACCCAGTACTTC	CSAARGVQETQYF
-	TRBV20-1	-	TRBJ2-7	TGCAGTGCTAGAGATCAATACGAGCAGTACTTC	CSARDQYEQYF
-	TRBV30	-	TRBJ2-5	TGTGCCTGGAGTTCGGGGGCAGGAAGCGGGGTTAGGACCCAGTACTTC	CAWSSGAGSGVRTQYF
-	TRBV4-1	-	TRBJ2-1	TGCGCCAGCAGCCAAGACAGGGGCTGGGAGCAGTTCTTC	CASSQDRGWEQFF
-	TRBV5-1	-	TRBJ2-7	TGCGCCAGCAGCTTGGCCCCCCCAAGCTCCTACGAGCAGTACTTC	CASSLAPPSSYEQYF
-	TRBV18	few	TRBJ1-1	TGTGCCAGCTCAATCGAAGGGACTGAAGCTTTCTTT	CASSIEGTEAFF
TRBD2	TRBV7-8	few	TRBJ2-7	TGTGCCAGCAGCGCATCGGGACTAGAGGTCCCGAAGCAGTACTTC	CASSASGLEVPKQYF
TRBD2	TRBV10-3	-	TRBJ2-7	TGTGCCATCAGTGAGTCGACCTTTGGGACTAGCGTGTACGAGCAGTACTTC	CAISESTFGTSVYEQYF
-	TRBV6-1	-	TRBJ1-2	TGTGCCAGCAGCCTCGATTGGGCTGACTATGGCTACACCTTC	CASSLDWADYGYTF
-	TRBV18	-	TRBJ2-5	TGTGCCAGCTCACCGGGCCTTAGGGGGAAGTACCAAGAGACCCAGTACTTC	CASSPGLRGKYQETQYF
-	TRBV29-1	-	TRBJ2-5	TGCAGCGTTGAGGGGGGATCGAGGGGAGCCAGAGAGACCCAGTACTTC	CSVEGGSRGARETQYF
-	TRBV15	-	TRBJ2-1	TGTGCCACCAGCAGAGATATGGCGGGAAAAGAGAATGAGCAGTTCTTC	CATSRDMAGKENEQFF